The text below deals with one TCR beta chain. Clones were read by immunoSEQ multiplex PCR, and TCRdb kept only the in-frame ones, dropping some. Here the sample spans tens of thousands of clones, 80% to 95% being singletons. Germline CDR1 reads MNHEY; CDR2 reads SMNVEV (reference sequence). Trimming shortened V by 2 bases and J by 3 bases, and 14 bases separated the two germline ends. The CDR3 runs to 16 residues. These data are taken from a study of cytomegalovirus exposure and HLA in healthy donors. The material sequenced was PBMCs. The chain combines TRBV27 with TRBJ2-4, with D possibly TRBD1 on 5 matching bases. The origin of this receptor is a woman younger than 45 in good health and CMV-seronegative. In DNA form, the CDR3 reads TGTGCCAGCAGTTTAGGGTTAGGGGCGGACAAAAACATTCAGTACTTC. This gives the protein CASSLGLGADKNIQYF.